These 19 T cell receptor beta chains were all obtained from the same sample, sequenced in a study of blood T cell repertoires in COVID-19 (dated by TCRdb to about 2020). Library preparation used the immunoSEQ multiplex PCR assay. TCRdb retrieved this table from immuneACCESS and kept in-frame rearrangements only. Not all clones are present; in checked studies, unresolved V genes account for under half, and no reason is known for the remainder. The sample table shows 300,000 to 450,000 clones, and approximately 89% are seen once. The ten top clones hold around 1.9% of the sample. The sample taken for sequencing was PBMCs or T cells enriched from blood (not recorded which). The receptors come from a man aged 35 to 55 in a cohort exposed to, infected with or recovered from COVID-19 (not recorded which).

The chain carries TRBV9 and TRBJ1-4; TRBD1 matches 7 bases. V shed 0 bases and J 5 bases; nucleotides not matched to a gene: 4. In germline, CDR1 is SGDLS, CDR2 YYNGEE. The CDR3 length is 15 residues. The CDR3 loop reads CASSVGQQGNEKLFF. In nucleotides, the CDR3 is TGTGCCAGCAGCGTAGGGCAACAGGGGAATGAAAAACTGTTTTTT.

The chain combines TRBV30 with TRBJ1-2, with 7 bases lining up with TRBD1. Trimming removed 0 bases from V and 5 bases from J; junction bases left unmatched: 6. Germline V gives CDR1 GTSNPN, CDR2 SVGIG (reference sequence). The CDR3 loop spans 14 amino acids. The CDR3 spells CAWSVRGRGYGYTF. The CDR3 DNA reads TGTGCCTGGAGTGTACGGGGCAGGGGGTATGGCTACACCTTC.

This chain joins TRBV9 and TRBJ2-4, with 7 nucleotides matching TRBD1. There are 15 residues in the CDR3. V gave up 4 bases and J gave up 6 bases; unmatched junction bases: 10. From germline, CDR1 is SGDLS and CDR2 YYNGEE. The chain's CDR3 is CASSQTTGFGNIQYF. The CDR3 DNA reads TGTGCCAGCAGCCAGACGACAGGGTTTGGAAACATTCAGTACTTC.

The chain has TRBV12-5 and TRBJ2-1, with unresolved D. The V end was cut by 9 bases, the J end by 0 bases, with 12 bases between. The CDR3 has 14 residues. Per germline, CDR1 LGHNT and CDR2 FRNRAP. The CDR3 DNA sequence: TGTGCTAGCCTTCCGGTCGGCTCCTACAATGAGCAGTTCTTC. It codes for CASLPVGSYNEQFF.

This chain uses TRBV19 with TRBJ1-2; 9 bases agree with TRBD1. Germline V gene lookup returns CDR1 LNHDA and CDR2 SQIVND (reference sequence). This CDR3 is 14 amino acids long. The V and J ends lost 7 bases and 4 bases, in that order; junction bases with no gene match: 7. The CDR3 nucleotides are TGTGCCAGTATCGCGGGACAGGGATCCTATGGCTACACCTTC. Its translation is CASIAGQGSYGYTF.

This clone appeared a single time. The chain couples TRBV18 to TRBJ2-1; TRBD2 is a possible D gene (6 bases). The germline V gene encodes CDR1 KGHSH and CDR2 LQKENI. The CDR3 totals 16 residues. Deletions cut 2 bases from V and 3 bases from J, with 14 bases between. As DNA, the CDR3 is TGTGCCAGCTCACCAAGGGTCAGCGGGTACTACAATGAGCAGTTCTTC. Its protein is CASSPRVSGYYNEQFF.

This chain connects TRBV5-1 to TRBJ2-1; the match to TRBD1 covers 8 bases. Germline V lookup: CDR1 SGHRS, CDR2 YFSETQ. The CDR3 is made up of 14 amino acids. V trimming: 6 bases; J trimming: 9 bases; junction bases outside the gene matches: 11. This CDR3 is CASTISGQDGEQFF. The CDR3 coding sequence is TGCGCCAGCACGATTTCGGGACAGGACGGTGAGCAGTTCTTC.

The V gene is TRBV2, the J gene TRBJ1-6; no clear D gene. Between the trimmed V and J ends, which lost 1 base and 5 bases, there was a span of 6 bases. Germline values: CDR1 SNHLY, CDR2 FYNNEI. This CDR3 is built from 14 residues. The CDR3 reads CASSEGQNNSPLHF. For the CDR3, the DNA is TGTGCCAGCAGTGAAGGTCAAAATAATTCACCCCTCCACTTT.

The chain employs TRBV7-6 and TRBJ2-7; a possible D gene is TRBD2 (6 bases). V was pared by 2 bases and J by 1 base, with 12 bases between. The CDR3 length is 15 residues. Per germline, CDR1 SGHVS and CDR2 FNYEAQ. The CDR3 loop is CASSLQEGPSYEQYF. For the CDR3, the DNA is TGTGCCAGCAGCTTACAGGAGGGGCCGTCCTACGAGCAGTACTTC.

The chain joins TRBV9 to TRBJ2-7; maybe TRBD1 (6 bases). CDR3 length: 14 amino acids. From germline, CDR1 is SGDLS and CDR2 YYNGEE. The ends were cut back, 0 bases at V and 2 bases at J, with 9 bases in the middle. In DNA form, the CDR3 reads TGTGCCAGCAGCGTAGGGGGACAAACCTACGAGCAGTACTTC. Translated: CASSVGGQTYEQYF.

CDR3 in DNA: TGCGCCAGCAGCAAGGCGGGAGACTACGAGCAGTACTTC. Protein product: CASSKAGDYEQYF. This chain uses TRBV5-1 with TRBJ2-7; TRBD2 matches 7 bases. CDR1 is SGHRS and CDR2 is YFSETQ in the germline V gene. This CDR3 is 13 amino acids long. The V segment lost 4 bases and the J segment 3 bases; nucleotides outside the gene matches: 4.

The V gene is TRBV16, the J gene TRBJ2-7, with 9 bases that match TRBD2. V was pared by 2 bases and J by 2 bases, with 4 bases of the junction left unmatched. The CDR3 loop spans 15 amino acids. Germline V gene lookup returns CDR1 KGHSY and CDR2 FQNENV. The CDR3 spells CASSQRGGRAYEQYF. The CDR3 nucleotides read TGTGCCAGCAGCCAAAGAGGCGGGAGGGCCTACGAGCAGTACTTC. Complete variable domain (other parts from reference TRBV16 and TRBJ2-7): GEEVAQTPKHLVRGEGQKAKLYCAPIKGHSYVFWYQQVLKNEFKFLISFQNENVFDETGMPKERFSAKCLPNSPCSLEIQATKLEDSAVYFCASSQRGGRAYEQYFGPGTRLTVT.

The chain is built from TRBV3-1 (or the pseudogene TRBV3-2) and TRBJ2-7; D perhaps matches TRBD1 (6 bases). Looked up from germline, CDR1 is LGHDT and CDR2 is YNNKEL (reference sequence). V dropped 1 base and J dropped 1 base, with 14 bases sitting between them. This CDR3 region has 16 residues. CDR3 amino acids: CASSQGYREYSYEQYF. CDR3 sequence (DNA): TGTGCCAGCAGCCAAGGTTACAGGGAATATTCCTACGAGCAGTACTTC.

This clone appeared a few times. The rearrangement uses TRBV5-1 and TRBJ1-1, with D tentatively TRBD1 (6 bases). CDR1 is SGHRS, CDR2 YFSETQ, per germline. Deletions cut 4 bases from V and 7 bases from J, with 11 bases between. The CDR3 extends over 12 amino acids. Here the CDR3 DNA reads TGCGCCAGCAGCCCAGGACAGTTTGAAGCTTTCTTT. Translating it yields CASSPGQFEAFF.

The chain has TRBV20-1 and TRBJ2-7, with 10 bases lining up with TRBD2. Germline V gives CDR1 DFQATT, CDR2 SNEGSKA (reference sequence). V lost 3 bases, J lost 6 bases, and 11 bases stayed unmatched. The CDR3 extends over 15 amino acids. The CDR3 DNA follows: TGCAGTGCTAGTGCCCAGGGACTAGCGCGGTCCGAGCAGTACTTC. This gives the protein CSASAQGLARSEQYF.

This rearrangement joins TRBV9 to TRBJ2-3; D may be TRBD1 (6 bases). Per the germline V gene, CDR1 is SGDLS and CDR2 is YYNGEE. V lost 4 bases and J lost 9, with 15 bases in between. The CDR3 is 13 amino acids. The chain's CDR3 is CASSPPPTGTQYF. CDR3 DNA sequence: TGTGCCAGCAGCCCCCCGCCCACAGGGACGCAGTATTTT.

The rearrangement uses TRBV6-5 and TRBJ2-7; 12 positions agree with TRBD2. The junction had 5 bases not matched to a gene; V was cut back by 5 bases and J by 3 bases. Per germline, CDR1 MNHEY and CDR2 SVGAGI. The CDR3 extends over 15 amino acids. The CDR3 DNA reads TGTGCCAGCAGTCGAACGGGACTAGCGGGCTACGAGCAGTACTTC. Its translation is CASSRTGLAGYEQYF.

The rearrangement joins TRBV11-2 to TRBJ2-5, with D perhaps TRBD2 (5 bases). With 5 bases removed from V and 7 bases from J, the gap between germline ends came to 17 bases. The germline V gene encodes CDR1 SGHAT and CDR2 FQNNGV. The CDR3 is 14 residues long. The CDR3 coding sequence is TGTGCCAGCAGCCCATGGGTCGGGGTGGGGACCCAGTACTTC. It specifies CASSPWVGVGTQYF.

The chain couples TRBV19 to TRBJ2-7, with 9 bases that match TRBD1. V gave up 3 bases and J gave up 5 bases; unmatched junction bases: 8. The CDR3 has 15 residues. The germline V gene encodes CDR1 LNHDA and CDR2 SQIVND (reference sequence). The CDR3 sequence is CASSISGTGINEQYF. The CDR3 coding sequence is TGTGCCAGTAGTATCTCCGGGACAGGGATCAACGAGCAGTACTTC.